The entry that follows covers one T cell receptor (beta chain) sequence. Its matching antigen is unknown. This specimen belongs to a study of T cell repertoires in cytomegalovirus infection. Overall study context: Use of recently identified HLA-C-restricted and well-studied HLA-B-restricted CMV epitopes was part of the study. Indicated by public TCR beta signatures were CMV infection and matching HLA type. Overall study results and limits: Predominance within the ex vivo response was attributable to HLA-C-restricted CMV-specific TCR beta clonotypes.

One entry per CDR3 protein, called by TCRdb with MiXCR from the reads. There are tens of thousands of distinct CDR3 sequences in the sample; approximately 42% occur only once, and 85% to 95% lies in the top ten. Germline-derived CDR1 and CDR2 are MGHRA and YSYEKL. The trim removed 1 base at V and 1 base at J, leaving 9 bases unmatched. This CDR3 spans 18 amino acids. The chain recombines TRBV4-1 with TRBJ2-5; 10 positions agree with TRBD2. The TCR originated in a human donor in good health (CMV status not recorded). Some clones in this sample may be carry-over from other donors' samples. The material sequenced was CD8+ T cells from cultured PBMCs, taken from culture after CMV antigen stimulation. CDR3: CASSQGPDSGGPQETQYF. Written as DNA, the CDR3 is TGCGCCAGCAGCCAAGGGCCGGATAGCGGGGGGCCCCAAGAGACCCAGTACTTC.